The 3 T cell receptor beta chains in this list originate from one sample, sequenced in a study of blood T cell repertoires in COVID-19. Generated by immunoSEQ multiplex PCR, the TCRdb table keeps only in-frame clones and is missing some. This sample yields some 120,000 clones, of which over 75% are seen a single time; 25% to 35% belongs to the top ten. The sequenced sample consisted of peripheral blood. The origin of the receptors is a man between 65 and 80 years old with active or convalescent COVID-19.

As DNA, the CDR3 is TGCAGCGGGTCGGAGGGGACCAACTATGGCTACACCTTC. This encodes CSGSEGTNYGYTF. V gene TRBV29-1 combines with J gene TRBJ1-2; perhaps TRBD1 as D (5 bases). CDR3 length equals 13 residues. V lost 7 bases to trimming and J lost 2 bases, with 14 bases between them. The germline V gene has CDR1 SQVTM and CDR2 ANQGSEA.

V gene TRBV27 combines with J gene TRBJ1-4; unclear D gene. This CDR3 is built from 13 residues. Germline loops: CDR1 MNHEY, CDR2 SMNVEV (reference sequence). The V end lost 5 bases, the J end lost 2 bases, and 6 bases lay between the germline ends. CDR3 amino acids: CASSVRTNEKLFF. The CDR3 DNA follows: TGTGCCAGCAGTGTGCGCACTAATGAAAAACTGTTTTTT.

The J gene is TRBJ1-2, the V gene TRBV6-5; TRBD1 matches at 9 bases. The CDR3 length is 15 residues. Germline V gene lookup returns CDR1 MNHEY and CDR2 SVGAGI. V was pared by 6 bases and J by 4 bases, with 9 bases of the junction left unmatched. CDR3 in amino acids: CASRLMDRGFYGYTF. For the CDR3, the DNA is TGTGCCAGCAGGCTAATGGACAGGGGATTCTATGGCTACACCTTC.